This is a list of T cell receptor beta chains from one sample in a study of brain T cells in children with intractable seizures. Produced via immunoSEQ multiplex PCR; TCRdb's table is partial and in-frame only. The sample consists of 75,000 to 80,000 clones, about 93% of them appearing once. The sequencing used peripheral blood, collected at surgery. The origin of the receptors is a boy younger than two with tuberous sclerosis and intractable seizures. Both conserved end residues are trimmed from each CDR3. Fields, in order: V gene, D gene, J gene, CDR3 protein. D genes are given only for firm matches.

>TRBV11-2|TRBD2|TRBJ2-7
ASSLSTSGAYEQY
>TRBV13|TRBD1|TRBJ1-6
ASSSQGQGSILNSPLH
>TRBV5-6|NA|TRBJ2-7
ASSLLLRSYEQY
>TRBV30|NA|TRBJ2-2
AWSAGRGTGELF
>TRBV6-5|NA|TRBJ1-1
ASSYSGGANTEAF
>TRBV7-8|NA|TRBJ1-5
ASSLGWGGYQPQH
>TRBV28|TRBD1|TRBJ2-7
ASSFPSTGESSYEQY
>TRBV5-3|TRBD1|TRBJ2-1
ARSLYGTGTGNNEQF
>TRBV27|TRBD1|TRBJ1-2
ASSHDRDSNYGYT
>TRBV30|TRBD1|TRBJ1-1
AWGTGGNTEAF
>TRBV5-1|NA|TRBJ1-3
ASSTGHSGNTIY
>TRBV5-1|NA|TRBJ1-4
ASSKGQAGEKLF
>TRBV2|TRBD2|TRBJ2-7
ASLGLAANYEQY
>TRBV16|NA|TRBJ1-6
ASSQNSGSYNSPLH
>TRBV28|NA|TRBJ1-5
ASSLSGRYQPQH
>TRBV5-1|TRBD1|TRBJ2-7
ASSPTTGSSYEQY
>TRBV7-9|NA|TRBJ1-1
AEGYDGSEAF
>TRBV5-1|NA|TRBJ1-2
ASSPNREGAGYYGYT
>TRBV12-5|NA|TRBJ2-5
ASGKKTGELSQY
>TRBV10-1|NA|TRBJ1-1
ASSDTGRQNTEAF
>TRBV6-2/TRBV6-3|NA|TRBJ2-5
ASSYGPWGTPPPETQY
>TRBV7-9|NA|TRBJ1-1
ASSSRGNTEAF
>TRBV15|TRBD2|TRBJ2-3
ATSRALAGGTDTQY
>TRBV9|NA|TRBJ2-3
ASTLGTLSTDTQY
>TRBV3-1/TRBV3-2|TRBD1|TRBJ1-1
ASSQSPGQGANTEAF
>TRBV6-2/TRBV6-3|NA|TRBJ2-2
ASSCQPARDTNTGELF
>TRBV24-1|TRBD1|TRBJ2-3
ATSDLPVTGGTDTQY
>TRBV30|NA|TRBJ1-1
AWLTGNTEAF
>TRBV6-6|NA|TRBJ2-6
ASSYGTSSGANVLT
>TRBV7-3|NA|TRBJ1-6
ASVPEGTLNSPLH
>TRBV7-8|NA|TRBJ1-6
ASSLSSEAYNSPLH
>TRBV2|NA|TRBJ1-4
ASSETLLTEAKLNEKLF
>TRBV24-1|TRBD2|TRBJ2-2
ATSAPSGTANTGELF
>TRBV2|TRBD1|TRBJ2-3
ASSDPDRGWATDTQY
>TRBV20-1|NA|TRBJ1-2
SASNINYGYT
>TRBV7-2|NA|TRBJ2-7
ASSLVVDSSYEQY
>TRBV11-3|NA|TRBJ2-2
ASSPTELNTGELF
>TRBV5-1|TRBD2|TRBJ2-7
ASSYNTPGLAGGRSSYEQY
>TRBV27|TRBD2|TRBJ2-1
ASSLTAGDPKPYNEQF
>TRBV12-3/TRBV12-4|NA|TRBJ1-6
ASSLVGSPLH
>TRBV3-1/TRBV3-2|TRBD2|TRBJ2-3
ASSQGPFGGTQY
>TRBV9|TRBD1|TRBJ1-2
ASSVRTGPYYGYT
>TRBV28|TRBD2|TRBJ2-3
ASTAGTGGRTQY
>TRBV6-5|NA|TRBJ1-1
ASSVQKNTEAF
>TRBV4-1|NA|TRBJ1-2
ASSPHPTGTNYGYT
>TRBV2|TRBD2|TRBJ2-7
ASRTSGSWYEQY
>TRBV7-8|NA|TRBJ1-5
ASSRSGGSQPQH
>TRBV12-1|NA|TRBJ2-3
ASSFPRYTDTQY
>TRBV28|NA|TRBJ1-2
ASSLYGRDYGYT
>TRBV9|NA|TRBJ1-2
ASSVKVGGYT
>TRBV5-4|TRBD2|TRBJ2-5
ASRSGGETQY
>TRBV30|NA|TRBJ1-2
AWISGLGYT
>TRBV2|NA|TRBJ1-5
ASSVLSGPHSNQPQH